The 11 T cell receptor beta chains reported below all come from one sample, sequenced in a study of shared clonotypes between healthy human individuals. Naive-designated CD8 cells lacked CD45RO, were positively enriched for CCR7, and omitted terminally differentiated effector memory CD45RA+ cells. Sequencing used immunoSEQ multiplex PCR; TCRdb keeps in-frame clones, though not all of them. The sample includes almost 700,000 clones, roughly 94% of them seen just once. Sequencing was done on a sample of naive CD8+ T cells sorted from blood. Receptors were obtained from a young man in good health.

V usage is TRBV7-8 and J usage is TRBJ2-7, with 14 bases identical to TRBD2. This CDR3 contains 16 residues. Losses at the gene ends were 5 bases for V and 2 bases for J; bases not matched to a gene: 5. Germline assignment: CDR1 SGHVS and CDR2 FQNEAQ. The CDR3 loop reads CASSDRLAGGAYEQYF. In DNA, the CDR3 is TGTGCCAGCAGCGACAGACTAGCGGGAGGGGCCTACGAGCAGTACTTC.

This CDR3 is CASSHLGGDSGEQFF. CDR3 in DNA: TGTGCCAGCAGCCACCTTGGGGGTGACTCTGGGGAGCAGTTCTTC. V gene TRBV11-2 combines with J gene TRBJ2-1; tentatively, D is TRBD1 or TRBD2 (5 bases each). CDR3 size: 15 residues. Germline V gene data show CDR1 as SGHAT and CDR2 as FQNNGV. Trimming pared 5 bases from V and 10 bases from J, leaving 21 bases between.

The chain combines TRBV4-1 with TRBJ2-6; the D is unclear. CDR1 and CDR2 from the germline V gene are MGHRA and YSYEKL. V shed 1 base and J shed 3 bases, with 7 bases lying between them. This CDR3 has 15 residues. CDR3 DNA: TGCGCCAGCAGCCAAGTGATGGATGGGGCCAACGTCCTGACTTTC. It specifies CASSQVMDGANVLTF.

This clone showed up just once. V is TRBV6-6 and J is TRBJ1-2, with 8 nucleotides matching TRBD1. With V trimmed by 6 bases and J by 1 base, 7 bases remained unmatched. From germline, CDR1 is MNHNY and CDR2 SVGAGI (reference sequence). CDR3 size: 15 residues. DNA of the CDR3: TGTGCCAGCAGCCCACCCAGGGGGCTTAACTATGGCTACACCTTC. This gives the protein CASSPPRGLNYGYTF.

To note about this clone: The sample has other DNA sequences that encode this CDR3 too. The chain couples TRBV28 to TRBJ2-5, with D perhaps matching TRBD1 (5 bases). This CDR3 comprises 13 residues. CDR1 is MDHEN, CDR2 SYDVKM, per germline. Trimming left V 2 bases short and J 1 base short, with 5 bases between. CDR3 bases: TGTGCCAGCAGTTTAAGGGGCCAAGAGACCCAGTACTTC. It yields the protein CASSLRGQETQYF.

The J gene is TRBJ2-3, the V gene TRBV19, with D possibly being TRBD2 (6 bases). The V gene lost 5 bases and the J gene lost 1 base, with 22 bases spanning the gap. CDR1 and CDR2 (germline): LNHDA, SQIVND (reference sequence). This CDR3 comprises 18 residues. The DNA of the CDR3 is TGTGCCAGTAGTCCTACTTTAGTCCTAGCGATCGGCACAGATACGCAGTATTTT. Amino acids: CASSPTLVLAIGTDTQYF.

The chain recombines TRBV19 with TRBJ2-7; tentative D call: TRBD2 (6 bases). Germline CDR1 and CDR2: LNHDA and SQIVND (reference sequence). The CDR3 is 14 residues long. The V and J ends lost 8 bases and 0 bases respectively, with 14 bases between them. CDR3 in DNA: TGTGCCAGTTCACGGTGGGGGGTCTCCTACGAGCAGTACTTC. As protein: CASSRWGVSYEQYF. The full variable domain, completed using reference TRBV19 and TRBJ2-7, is DGGITQSPKYLFRKEGQNVTLSCEQNLNHDAMYWYRQDPGQGLRLIYYSQIVNDFQKGDIAEGYSVSREKKESFPLTVTSAQKNPTAFYLCASSRWGVSYEQYFGPGTRLTVT.

This chain's CDR3 is CASSLFSHVRDYGYTF. The CDR3 DNA reads as TGTGCCAGCAGCTTGTTTTCTCATGTCAGGGACTATGGCTACACCTTC. This sequence joins TRBV5-5 and TRBJ1-2; a possible D gene is TRBD1 (5 bases). The V gene's germline CDR1 is SGHKS and CDR2 YYEKEE (reference sequence). The CDR3 is 16 amino acids. The germline V and J ends were trimmed by 1 base and 3 bases, with 16 bases remaining between them.

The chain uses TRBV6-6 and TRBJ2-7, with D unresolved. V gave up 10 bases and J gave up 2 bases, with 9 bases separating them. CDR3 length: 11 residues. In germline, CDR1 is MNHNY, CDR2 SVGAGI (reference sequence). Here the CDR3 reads CATGEAYEQYF. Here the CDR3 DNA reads TGTGCCACTGGAGAAGCCTACGAGCAGTACTTC.

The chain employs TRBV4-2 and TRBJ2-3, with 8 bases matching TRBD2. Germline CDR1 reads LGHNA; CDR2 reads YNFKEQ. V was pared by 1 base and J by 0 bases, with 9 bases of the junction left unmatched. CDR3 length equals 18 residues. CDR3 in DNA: TGTGCCAGCAGCCAAGTCCTAGCGGGCTACACTAGCACAGATACGCAGTATTTT. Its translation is CASSQVLAGYTSTDTQYF.

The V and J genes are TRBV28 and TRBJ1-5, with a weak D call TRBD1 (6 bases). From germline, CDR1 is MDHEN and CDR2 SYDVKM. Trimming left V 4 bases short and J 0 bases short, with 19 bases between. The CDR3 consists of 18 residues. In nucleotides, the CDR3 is TGTGCCAGCAGTTCCGAGGGGGTCGGGGGATTTAGCAATCAGCCCCAGCATTTT. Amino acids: CASSSEGVGGFSNQPQHF.